This record covers a single T cell receptor beta chain. Its antigen is unidentified. TCRdb called the RT-PCR reads again in MiXCR, with one record for every CDR3 protein. The top ten hold roughly 10% of the sample, which has hundreds of thousands of distinct CDR3 sequences, roughly 20% seen once. V was shortened by 3 bases and J by 0 bases, with 8 bases between the two germline ends. CDR1 and CDR2 from the germline V gene are GTSNPN and SVGIG (reference sequence). The CDR3 loop spans 14 amino acids. The entry originates in a study of response to subunit inactivated influenza vaccine. Study results and caveats: The authors offered the suggestion that each seasonal influenza vaccination recruits few new T cells.

This material consisted of PBMCs from blood, taken about 5 days after vaccination. The clonotype comes from a man aged 45-60 years who received an inactivated influenza vaccine. This chain connects TRBV30 to TRBJ2-2; D gene uncertain. CDR3 sequence: CAWSEDANTGELFF. CDR3 coding DNA: TGTGCCTGGAGCGAGGACGCGAACACCGGGGAGCTGTTTTTT.